These T cell receptor beta chains were read from a single sample in a study of CXCR3-negative and CXCR3-positive naive CD8 T cells. TCRdb reprocessed the 5' RACE reads and stores each CDR3 protein as one record, lacking DNA. The ten most abundant clones cover about 0.78% of a sample with around 63,000 distinct CDR3 sequences. The sequenced material came from naive CXCR3+ CD8+ T cells from blood. These receptors came from a human donor in good health. Some clones in this sample may be carry-over from other donors' samples. CDR3s include the opening cysteine and the closing phenylalanine or tryptophan. Each record gives: J gene, V gene, CDR3 protein.

J: TRBJ2-1
V: TRBV7-9
CDR3: CASSYAGGHEQFF

J: TRBJ2-5
V: TRBV28
CDR3: CASSPPDRTQETQYF

J: TRBJ1-2
V: TRBV6-5
CDR3: CASSYAAGTGGDDYGYTF

J: TRBJ1-6
V: TRBV6-5
CDR3: CASRAGGNLSPLHF

J: TRBJ2-3
V: TRBV24-1
CDR3: CATSDFHELQYF

J: TRBJ2-5
V: TRBV28
CDR3: CASNWGLAGVQETQYF

J: TRBJ1-1
V: TRBV7-6
CDR3: CASSPDTEAFF

J: TRBJ2-1
V: TRBV7-3
CDR3: CASSSPLAGVGEQFF

J: TRBJ2-1
V: TRBV6-4
CDR3: CASSEEGGQVNEQFF

J: TRBJ2-5
V: TRBV7-9
CDR3: CASSYGGAVKETQYF

J: TRBJ2-3
V: TRBV29-1
CDR3: CSVEEGITDTQYF

J: TRBJ2-1
V: TRBV6-1
CDR3: CASSEGLGDYKFVLQFF

J: TRBJ2-1
V: TRBV9
CDR3: CASSVVSSGNEQFF

J: TRBJ2-2
V: TRBV7-2
CDR3: CASSLEEGFPGQGGTGELFF

J: TRBJ2-1
V: TRBV27
CDR3: CASSWSEGNEQFF

J: TRBJ2-7
V: TRBV12-3/TRBV12-4
CDR3: CASSSLGDISYEQYF

J: TRBJ2-1
V: TRBV7-9
CDR3: CASSPTGVEQFF

J: TRBJ2-7
V: TRBV29-1
CDR3: CSAGDSNYEQYF

J: TRBJ2-3
V: TRBV2
CDR3: CASINREVTDTQYF

J: TRBJ2-2
V: TRBV4-3
CDR3: CASSHGTSGSSLANTGELFF

J: TRBJ2-7
V: TRBV5-4
CDR3: CASSLGESYEQYF

J: TRBJ2-7
V: TRBV12-3/TRBV12-4
CDR3: CASSSQVVNEQYF

J: TRBJ2-1
V: TRBV7-6
CDR3: CASSLGGNSYNEQFF

J: TRBJ2-1
V: TRBV3-2
CDR3: CASSQDMGDSYNEQFF

J: TRBJ2-4
V: TRBV6-5
CDR3: CASSPDSHKNIQYF

J: TRBJ2-4
V: TRBV20-1
CDR3: CSAREMDGLAKNIQYF

J: TRBJ2-1
V: TRBV12-5
CDR3: CASGLVPGRAFRPNEQFF

J: TRBJ1-1
V: TRBV29-1
CDR3: CSVEQGFNTEAFF

J: TRBJ2-7
V: TRBV29-1
CDR3: CSAWGRSSYEQYF

J: TRBJ2-1
V: TRBV6-5
CDR3: CASSNPPAGGPDEQFF

J: TRBJ2-7
V: TRBV4-3
CDR3: CASGQSRHSYEQYF

J: TRBJ1-1
V: TRBV20-1
CDR3: CSAWTGNTEAFF

J: TRBJ2-7
V: TRBV6-2/TRBV6-3
CDR3: CASSYSLLVGDYEQYF

J: TRBJ2-1
V: TRBV4-2
CDR3: CASSQVADSSDEQFF